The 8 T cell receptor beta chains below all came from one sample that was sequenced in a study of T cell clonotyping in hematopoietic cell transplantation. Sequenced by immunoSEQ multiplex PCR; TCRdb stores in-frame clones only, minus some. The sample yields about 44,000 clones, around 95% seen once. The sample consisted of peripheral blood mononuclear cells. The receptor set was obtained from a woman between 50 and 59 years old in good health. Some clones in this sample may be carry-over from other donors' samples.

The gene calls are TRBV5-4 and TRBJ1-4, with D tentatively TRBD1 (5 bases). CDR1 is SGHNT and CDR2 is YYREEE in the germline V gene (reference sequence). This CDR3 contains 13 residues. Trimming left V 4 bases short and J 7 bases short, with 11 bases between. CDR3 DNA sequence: TGTGCCAGCAGCCCCTTTGGGGGTGAAAAACTGTTTTTT. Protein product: CASSPFGGEKLFF.

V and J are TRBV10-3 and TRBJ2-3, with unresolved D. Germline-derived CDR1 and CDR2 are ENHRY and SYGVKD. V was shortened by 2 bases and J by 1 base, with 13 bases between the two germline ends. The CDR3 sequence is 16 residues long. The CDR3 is CAISEDRRPGTDTQYF. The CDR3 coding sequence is TGTGCCATCAGTGAGGATAGACGACCCGGCACAGATACGCAGTATTTT.

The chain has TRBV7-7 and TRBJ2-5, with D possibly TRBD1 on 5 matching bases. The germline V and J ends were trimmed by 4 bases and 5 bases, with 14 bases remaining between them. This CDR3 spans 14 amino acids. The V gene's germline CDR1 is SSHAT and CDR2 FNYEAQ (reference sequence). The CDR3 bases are TGTGCCAGCAGCTCCTCGTGGGGCGAGGAGACCCAGTACTTC. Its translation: CASSSSWGEETQYF.

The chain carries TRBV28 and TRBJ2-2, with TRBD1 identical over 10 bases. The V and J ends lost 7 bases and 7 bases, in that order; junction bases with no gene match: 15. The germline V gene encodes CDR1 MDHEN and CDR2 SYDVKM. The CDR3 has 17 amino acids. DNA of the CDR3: TGTGCCAGCACCCCCCACTTTGGGACAGGGGAGTTCGGGGAGCTGTTTTTT. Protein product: CASTPHFGTGEFGELFF.

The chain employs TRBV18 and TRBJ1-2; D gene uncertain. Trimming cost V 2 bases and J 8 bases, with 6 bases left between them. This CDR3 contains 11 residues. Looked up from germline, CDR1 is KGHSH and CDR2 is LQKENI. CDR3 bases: TGTGCCAGCTCACCAGGGCTAGGCTACACCTTC. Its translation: CASSPGLGYTF. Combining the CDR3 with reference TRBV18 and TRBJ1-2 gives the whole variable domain NAGVMQNPRHLVRRRGQEARLRCSPMKGHSHVYWYRQLPEEGLKFMVYLQKENIIDESGMPKERFSAEFPKEGPSILRIQQVVRGDSAAYFCASSPGLGYTFGSGTRLTVV.

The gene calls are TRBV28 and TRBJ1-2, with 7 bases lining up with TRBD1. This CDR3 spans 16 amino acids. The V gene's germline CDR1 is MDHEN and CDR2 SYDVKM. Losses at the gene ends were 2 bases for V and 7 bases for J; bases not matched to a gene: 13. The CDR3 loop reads CASSLGPRTGGFGYTF. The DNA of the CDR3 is TGTGCCAGCAGTTTAGGGCCCCGGACAGGTGGTTTTGGCTACACCTTC.

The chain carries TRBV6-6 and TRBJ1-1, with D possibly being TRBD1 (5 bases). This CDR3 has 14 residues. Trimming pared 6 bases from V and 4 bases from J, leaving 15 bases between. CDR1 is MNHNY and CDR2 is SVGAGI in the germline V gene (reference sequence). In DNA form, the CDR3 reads TGTGCCAGCAGCCCAAGGGGAGAGGGCACTGAAGCTTTCTTT. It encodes CASSPRGEGTEAFF.

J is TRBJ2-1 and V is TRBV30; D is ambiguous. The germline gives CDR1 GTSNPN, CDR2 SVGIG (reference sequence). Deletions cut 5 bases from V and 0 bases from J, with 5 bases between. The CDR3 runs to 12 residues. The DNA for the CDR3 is TGTGCCTGGGCCGGCTCCTACAATGAGCAGTTCTTC. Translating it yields CAWAGSYNEQFF.